The table lists the clone carrying this T cell receptor beta chain with a count of one. Plating of approximately 200,000 CFSE-labeled responder cells was done together with approximately 200,000 irradiated, violet-dye-labeled stimulator cells. These data are taken from a study of graft-versus-host responses after intestinal transplantation. TCRdb's table, derived via immunoSEQ multiplex PCR, lists solely in-frame clones and lacks some. This table holds roughly 20,000 clones, about 43% found once. Trimming removed 2 bases from V and 2 bases from J, with 5 bases in between. CDR1 SGDLS and CDR2 YYNGEE come from the germline V gene. This CDR3 spans 13 amino acids.

This material consisted of alloreactive CD8+ T cells from a mixed lymphocyte reaction culture, taken before intestinal transplant. This sample's subset: CFSE-low proliferating T cells sorted from approximately 6-day pre-transplant mixed lymphocyte reaction (GvH or HvG direction). The V gene is TRBV9, the J gene TRBJ1-5; D unresolved. The receptor was derived from a human patient who received an intestinal transplant. Here the CDR3 reads CASSVDGNQPQHF. The CDR3 DNA reads TGTGCCAGCAGCGTCGACGGCAATCAGCCCCAGCATTTT.